This T cell receptor beta chain was identified in a study of control samples from healthy donors and cancer patients. Assay used: immunoSEQ multiplex PCR; TCRdb lists only in-frame clones, some missing. The data hold approximately 140,000 clones, with around 94% observed a single time. Germline V gene lookup returns CDR1 MNHNY and CDR2 SVGAGI (reference sequence). This CDR3 has 16 residues. Trimming at V came to 0 bases and at J to 5 bases, leaving 2 bases not matched to a gene. This receptor was taken from a middle-aged man in good health. The sequenced sample consisted of blood. This chain uses TRBV6-6 with TRBJ2-5; 14 bases align to TRBD2. In DNA, the CDR3 is TGTGCCAGCAGTTACTCGGGACTAGCGGGAGTTGAGACCCAGTACTTC. Translating gives CASSYSGLAGVETQYF.